The table lists the clone carrying this TCR beta chain with a few counts. This entry belongs to a study of OX40 agonist ivuxolimab in advanced cancers. This table comes from immunoSEQ multiplex PCR, and its TCRdb copy is limited to in-frame clones, with some not included. Here the sample spans tens of thousands of clones, about 85% being singletons. The input for sequencing was CD4+ or CD8+ T cells sorted from blood, taken in a trial of the OX40 agonist ivuxolimab. The clonotype originates from an adult with an advanced solid tumor such as melanoma, head and neck, liver or kidney cancer.

CDR3 coding DNA: TGTGCCAGCAGCTCGGGCCCAAACTATGGCTACACCTTC. It is translated as CASSSGPNYGYTF. The genes are TRBV5-6 and TRBJ1-2, with D uncertain. CDR1 and CDR2 from the germline V gene are SGHDT and YYEEEE. V lost 3 bases and J 2 bases, leaving 8 bases between the germline ends. The CDR3 length is 13 residues. Complete variable domain (other parts from reference TRBV5-6 and TRBJ1-2): DAGVTQSPTHLIKTRGQQVTLRCSPKSGHDTVSWYQQALGQGPQFIFQYYEEEERQRGNFPDRFSGHQFPNYSSELNVNALLLGDSALYLCASSSGPNYGYTFGSGTRLTVV.